The clone carrying this T cell receptor (beta chain) was seen once. A much bigger clone sits one base away, suggesting this may be a read error. One entry per CDR3 protein results from TCRdb running MiXCR on the RACE reads. The sample holds tens of thousands of distinct CDR3 sequences; about 8.9% are singletons and the top ten take roughly 4%. The data belong to a study of human T cells and chemical hapten exposure. As to time point: pre-sensitization, week 0. The treatment was: therapeutic diphenylcyclopropenone sensitization with weekly scalp DPC. The CDR3 is 17 amino acids. Germline CDR1 is ENHRY and CDR2 is SYGVKD. With 6 bases clipped from V and 4 bases from J, the junction kept 15 bases outside the gene matches.

The chain recombines TRBV10-3 with TRBJ2-1; 7 bases are shared with TRBD1. The TCR comes from a woman in her 40s with alopecia areata. Some clones in this sample may be carry-over from other donors' samples. Sequenced material: whole blood, taken in connection with sensitization to the hapten diphenylcyclopropenone (DPC). CDR3 sequence reads: CAISQKMTGRTYNEQFF. In DNA form, the CDR3 reads TGTGCCATCAGCCAAAAGATGACAGGGAGAACTTACAATGAGCAGTTCTTC.